A selection of T cell receptor beta chains follows, all from one sample in a study of shared clonotypes between healthy human individuals. Profiling relied on immunoSEQ multiplex PCR, and the TCRdb table lists in-frame clones only, not all of them. The data hold 950,000 to 1,100,000 clones, with approximately 80% observed a single time. The sample was memory CD4+ T cells from PBMCs. The receptors shown here come from a man aged 18 to 30 in good health. Some clones in this sample may be carry-over from other donors' samples. Each CDR3 is given with its conserved first and last residue. The order of the fields is D gene, J gene, V gene, clone size, CDR3 DNA, CDR3 protein. D genes are given only for firm matches. Rows give clone size only sometimes, using once, few, many, or a class for an expanded clone.

. | TRBJ1-1 | TRBV4-1 | . | TGCGCCAGCAGCCAAGATGGGTTCGGGAACACTGAAGCTTTCTTT | CASSQDGFGNTEAFF
. | TRBJ2-2 | TRBV11-1 | . | TGTGCCAGCAGCTTGAGGGAAACCGGGGAGCTGTTTTTT | CASSLRETGELFF
. | TRBJ2-3 | TRBV11-2 | few | TGTGCCAGCAGCTTACAATCAGGGGGGCCAGATACGCAGTATTTT | CASSLQSGGPDTQYF
. | TRBJ1-5 | TRBV15 | . | TGTGCCACCAGCAGTGCGGCTGGGAGGGGGAATCAGCCCCAGCATTTT | CATSSAAGRGNQPQHF
. | TRBJ2-3 | TRBV28 | once | TGTGCCACGGGGCGGCGGGATACGCAGTATTTT | CATGRRDTQYF
TRBD1 | TRBJ2-1 | TRBV19 | . | TGTGCCAGTAGTAACACCGGGACAGGGCCATACAATGAGCAGTTCTTC | CASSNTGTGPYNEQFF
. | TRBJ2-5 | TRBV5-1 | . | TGCGCCAGCAGCCTCGGAACAAGTGAGACCCAGTACTTC | CASSLGTSETQYF
. | TRBJ2-3 | TRBV9 | . | TGTGCCAGCAGCGTAGCTGGCGGATCCACAGATACGCAGTATTTT | CASSVAGGSTDTQYF
. | TRBJ1-2 | TRBV6-1 | . | TGTGCCAGCAGTCCCCACCGTGGCTACACCTTC | CASSPHRGYTF
. | TRBJ2-2 | TRBV5-1 | . | TGCGCCAGCAGCGAGACAGTGACCGGGGAGCTGTTTTTT | CASSETVTGELFF